One T cell receptor (beta chain) is described in this entry. Its antigen is undetermined. Germline CDR1 and CDR2: SNHLY and FYNNEI. The CDR3 is 12 residues long. V shed 6 bases and J shed 4 bases, with 10 bases lying between them. PCR was performed using 60 Vbeta and 13 Jbeta primers. The method was immunoSEQ multiplex PCR; TCRdb's version includes in-frame clones alone and lacks a portion of them. The sample contains 180,000 or so clones, nearly 80% of which appear only once. The data originate from a study of cytomegalovirus exposure and HLA in healthy donors. Findings of the study overall: A later analysis appeared to link common viral pathogens to several of the most significant clusters.

The receptor comes from a man aged 45 to 65 in good health and CMV-seropositive. V and J are TRBV2 and TRBJ2-7; D gene unclear. Sequenced material: PBMCs. The CDR3 bases are TGTGCCAGCAGGGCCCAGGAATACGAGCAGTACGTC. Its translation is CASRAQEYEQYV.